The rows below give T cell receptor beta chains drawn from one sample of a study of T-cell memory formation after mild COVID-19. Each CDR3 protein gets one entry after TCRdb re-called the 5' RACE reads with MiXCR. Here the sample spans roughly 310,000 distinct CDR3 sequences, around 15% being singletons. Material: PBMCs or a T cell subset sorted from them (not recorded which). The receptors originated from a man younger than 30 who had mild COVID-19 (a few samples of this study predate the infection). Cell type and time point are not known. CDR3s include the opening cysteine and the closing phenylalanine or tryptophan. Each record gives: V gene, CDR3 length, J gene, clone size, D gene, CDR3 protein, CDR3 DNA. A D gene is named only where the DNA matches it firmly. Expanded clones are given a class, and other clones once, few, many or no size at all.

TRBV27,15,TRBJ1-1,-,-,CASSFGGSGNTEAFF,TGTGCCAGCAGTTTTGGGGGTTCGGGGAACACTGAAGCTTTCTTT
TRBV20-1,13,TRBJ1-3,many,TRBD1,CSARTGAGNTIYF,TGCAGTGCGAGGACAGGGGCTGGAAACACCATATATTTT
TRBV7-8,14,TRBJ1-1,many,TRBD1,CASSLVDRGTEAFF,TGTGCCAGCAGCTTAGTGGACAGGGGTACTGAAGCTTTCTTT
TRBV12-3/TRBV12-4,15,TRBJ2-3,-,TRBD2,CASSLGAGGTDTQYF,TGTGCCAGCAGTTTAGGAGCGGGGGGGACAGATACGCAGTATTTT
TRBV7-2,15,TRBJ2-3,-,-,CASSYLRGRTDTQYF,TGTGCCAGCAGCTATTTGCGGGGGCGGACAGATACGCAGTATTTT
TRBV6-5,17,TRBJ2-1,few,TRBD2,CASSYSGTKSSYNEQFF,TGTGCCAGCAGTTACTCCGGGACTAAGAGCTCCTACAATGAGCAGTTCTTC
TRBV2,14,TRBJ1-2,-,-,CASRVRDPGYGYTF,TGTGCCAGCAGGGTCCGGGACCCGGGCTATGGCTACACCTTC
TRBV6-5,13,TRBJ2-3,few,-,CASSYSRANTQYF,TGTGCCAGCAGTTACTCGCGAGCAAATACGCAGTATTTT
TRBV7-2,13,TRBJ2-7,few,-,CASSVDSTYEQYF,TGTGCCAGCAGCGTGGACAGCACCTACGAGCAGTACTTC
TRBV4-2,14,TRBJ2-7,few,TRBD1,CASSRTGQAYEQYF,TGTGCCAGCAGCCGAACGGGACAGGCCTACGAGCAGTACTTC
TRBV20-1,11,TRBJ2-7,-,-,CSARTQYEQYF,TGCAGTGCTAGAACTCAATACGAGCAGTACTTC
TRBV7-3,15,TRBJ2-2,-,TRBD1,CASSFGQGPTGELFF,TGTGCCAGCAGCTTCGGACAGGGTCCCACCGGGGAGCTGTTTTTT
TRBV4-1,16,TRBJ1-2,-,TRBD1,CASSQIQGRRSYGYTF,TGCGCCAGCAGCCAGATACAGGGGAGGCGGTCCTATGGCTACACCTTC
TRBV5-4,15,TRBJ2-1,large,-,CASSLDGTSYNEQFF,TGTGCCAGCAGCTTGGATGGGACTTCGTACAATGAGCAGTTCTTC
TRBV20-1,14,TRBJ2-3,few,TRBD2,CSASLADGLDTQYF,TGCAGTGCTAGTCTAGCGGACGGATTAGATACGCAGTATTTT
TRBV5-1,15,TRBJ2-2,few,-,CASSFNGGGTGELFF,TGCGCCAGCAGCTTTAATGGGGGCGGCACCGGGGAGCTGTTTTTT
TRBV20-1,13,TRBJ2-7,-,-,CSASRRANYEQYF,TGCAGTGCTAGCCGCAGGGCCAACTACGAGCAGTACTTC
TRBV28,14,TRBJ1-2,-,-,CASSPLVGAGSYTF,TGTGCCAGCAGTCCCCTCGTGGGGGCTGGAAGCTACACCTTC
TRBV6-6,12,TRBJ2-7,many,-,CATFAGLYEQYF,TGTGCCACCTTCGCGGGCCTCTACGAGCAGTACTTC
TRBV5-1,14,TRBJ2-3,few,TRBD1,CASSLATGADTQYF,TGCGCCAGCAGCTTGGCGACAGGGGCGGATACGCAGTATTTT
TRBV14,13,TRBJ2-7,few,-,CASSVSPGHEQYF,TGTGCCAGCAGCGTATCCCCGGGCCACGAGCAGTACTTC
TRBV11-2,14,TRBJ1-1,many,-,CASSSPAGSPEAFF,TGTGCCAGCAGCTCCCCGGCAGGGTCGCCTGAAGCTTTCTTT
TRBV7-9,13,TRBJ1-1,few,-,CASSLSSNTEAFF,TGTGCCAGCAGCCTAAGCTCGAACACTGAAGCTTTCTTT
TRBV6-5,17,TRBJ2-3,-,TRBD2,CASSYSRLAGGPDTQYF,TGTGCCAGCAGTTACTCGCGGCTAGCGGGGGGGCCAGATACGCAGTATTTT
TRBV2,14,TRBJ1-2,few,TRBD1,CASSPDRTNYGYTF,TGTGCCAGCAGTCCGGACAGGACTAACTATGGCTACACCTTC
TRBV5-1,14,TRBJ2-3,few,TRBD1,CASSSPQGADTQYF,TGCGCCAGCAGTTCTCCACAGGGGGCAGATACGCAGTATTTT